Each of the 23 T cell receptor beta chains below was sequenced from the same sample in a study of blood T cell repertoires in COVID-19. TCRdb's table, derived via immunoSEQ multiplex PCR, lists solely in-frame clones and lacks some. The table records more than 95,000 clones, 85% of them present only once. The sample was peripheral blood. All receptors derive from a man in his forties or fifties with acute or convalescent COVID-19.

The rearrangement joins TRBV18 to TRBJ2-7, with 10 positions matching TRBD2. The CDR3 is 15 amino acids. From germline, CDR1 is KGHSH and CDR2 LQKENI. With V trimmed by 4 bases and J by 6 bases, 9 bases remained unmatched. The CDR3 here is CASSQTGTSEAEQYF. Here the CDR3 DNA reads TGTGCCAGCTCACAGACCGGGACTAGCGAAGCCGAGCAGTACTTC.

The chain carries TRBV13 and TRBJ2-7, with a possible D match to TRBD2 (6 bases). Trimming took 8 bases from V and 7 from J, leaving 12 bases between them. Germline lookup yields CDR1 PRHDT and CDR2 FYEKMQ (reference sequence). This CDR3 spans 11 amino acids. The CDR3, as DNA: TGTGCCAGCGGGGCTGGGGGGGAGCAGTACTTC. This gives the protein CASGAGGEQYF.

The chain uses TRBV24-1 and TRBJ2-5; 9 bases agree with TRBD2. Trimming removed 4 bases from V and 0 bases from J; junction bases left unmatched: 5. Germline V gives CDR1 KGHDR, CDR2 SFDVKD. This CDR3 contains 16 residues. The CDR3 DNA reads TGTGCCACCAGTGAAGCCGGGACTAGCTACCAAGAGACCCAGTACTTC. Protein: CATSEAGTSYQETQYF.

The CDR3: CASSGDRGFSPLHF. DNA of the CDR3: TGTGCCAGCAGCGGGGACAGGGGGTTTTCACCCCTCCACTTT. The chain combines TRBV11-3 with TRBJ1-6, with 11 positions matching TRBD1. V dropped 5 bases and J dropped 9; count of bases not matched to a gene: 3. Germline CDR1 reads SGHNT; CDR2 reads YENEEA. The CDR3 has 14 amino acids.

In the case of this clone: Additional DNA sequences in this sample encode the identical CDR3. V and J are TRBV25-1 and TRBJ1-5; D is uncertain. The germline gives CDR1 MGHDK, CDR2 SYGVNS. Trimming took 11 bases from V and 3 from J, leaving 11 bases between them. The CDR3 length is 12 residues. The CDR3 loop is CASNRDNQPQHF. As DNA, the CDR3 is TGTGCCTCCAATCGGGACAATCAGCCCCAGCATTTT. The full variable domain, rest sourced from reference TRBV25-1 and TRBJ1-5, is EADIYQTPRYLVIGTGKKITLECSQTMGHDKMYWYQQDPGMELHLIHYSYGVNSTEKGDLSSESTVSRIRTEHFPLTLESARPSHTSQYLCASNRDNQPQHFGDGTRLSIL.

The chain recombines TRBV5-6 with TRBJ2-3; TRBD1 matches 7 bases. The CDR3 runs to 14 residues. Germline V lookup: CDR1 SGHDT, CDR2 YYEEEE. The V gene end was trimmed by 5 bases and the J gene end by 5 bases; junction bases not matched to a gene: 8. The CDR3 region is CASSDRDGEDTQYF. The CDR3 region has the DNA TGTGCCAGCAGTGACAGGGATGGGGAAGATACGCAGTATTTT.

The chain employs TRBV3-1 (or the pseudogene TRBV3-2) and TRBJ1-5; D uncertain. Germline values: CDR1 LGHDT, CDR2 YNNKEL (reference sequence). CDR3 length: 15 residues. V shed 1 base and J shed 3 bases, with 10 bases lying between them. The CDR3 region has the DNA TGTGCCAGCAGCCAAGGGCAGGTACTCAATCAGCCCCAGCATTTT. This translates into CASSQGQVLNQPQHF.

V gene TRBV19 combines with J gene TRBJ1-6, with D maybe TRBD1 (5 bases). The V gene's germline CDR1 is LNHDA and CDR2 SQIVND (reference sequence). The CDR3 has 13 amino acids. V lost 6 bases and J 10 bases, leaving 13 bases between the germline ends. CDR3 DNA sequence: TGTGCCAGTAGGGGACTTTGGGGGTCACCCCTCCACTTT. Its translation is CASRGLWGSPLHF.

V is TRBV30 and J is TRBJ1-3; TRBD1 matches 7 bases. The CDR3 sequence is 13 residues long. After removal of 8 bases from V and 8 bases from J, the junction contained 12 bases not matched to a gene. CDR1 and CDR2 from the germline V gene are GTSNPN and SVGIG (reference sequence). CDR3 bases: TGTGCCGGGACTCCGGGACAGCTAGACACCATATATTTT. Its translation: CAGTPGQLDTIYF.

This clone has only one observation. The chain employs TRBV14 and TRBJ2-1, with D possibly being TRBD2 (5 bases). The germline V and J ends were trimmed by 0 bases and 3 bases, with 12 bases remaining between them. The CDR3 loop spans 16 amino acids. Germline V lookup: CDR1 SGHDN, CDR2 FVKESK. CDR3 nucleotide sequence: TGTGCCAGCAGCCAAGATCGAGGGAGTAACTACAATGAGCAGTTCTTC. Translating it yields CASSQDRGSNYNEQFF.

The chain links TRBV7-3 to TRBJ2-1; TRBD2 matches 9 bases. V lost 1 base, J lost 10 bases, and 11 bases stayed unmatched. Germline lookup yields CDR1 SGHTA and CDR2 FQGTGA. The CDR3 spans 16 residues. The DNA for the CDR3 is TGTGCCAGCAGCTTAAGGGCTAGCGGGGATCAAAACGAGCAGTTCTTC. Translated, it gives CASSLRASGDQNEQFF.

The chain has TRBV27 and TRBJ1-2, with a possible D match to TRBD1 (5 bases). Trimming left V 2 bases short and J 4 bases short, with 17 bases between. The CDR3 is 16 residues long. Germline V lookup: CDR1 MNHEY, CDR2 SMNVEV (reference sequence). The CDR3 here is CASSLGTGGGGYGYTF. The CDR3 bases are TGTGCCAGCAGTTTAGGGACTGGTGGGGGGGGCTATGGCTACACCTTC.

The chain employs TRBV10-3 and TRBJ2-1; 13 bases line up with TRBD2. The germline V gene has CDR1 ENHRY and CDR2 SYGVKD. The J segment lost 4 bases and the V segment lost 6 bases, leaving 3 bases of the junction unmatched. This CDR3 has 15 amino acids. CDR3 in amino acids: CAISPTSGGYNEQFF. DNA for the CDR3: TGTGCCATCAGCCCGACTAGCGGGGGGTACAATGAGCAGTTCTTC.

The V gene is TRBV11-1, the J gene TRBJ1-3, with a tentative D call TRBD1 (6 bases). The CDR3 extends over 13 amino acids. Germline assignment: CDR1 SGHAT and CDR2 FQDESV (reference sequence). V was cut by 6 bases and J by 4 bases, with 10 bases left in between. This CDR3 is CASRPGVGNTIYF. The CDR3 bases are TGTGCCAGCAGGCCAGGGGTCGGAAACACCATATATTTT. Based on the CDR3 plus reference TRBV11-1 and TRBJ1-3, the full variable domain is EAEVAQSPRYKITEKSQAVAFWCDPISGHATLYWYRQILGQGPELLVQFQDESVVDDSQLPKDRFSAERLKGVDSTLKIQPAELGDSAMYLCASRPGVGNTIYFGEGSWLTVV.

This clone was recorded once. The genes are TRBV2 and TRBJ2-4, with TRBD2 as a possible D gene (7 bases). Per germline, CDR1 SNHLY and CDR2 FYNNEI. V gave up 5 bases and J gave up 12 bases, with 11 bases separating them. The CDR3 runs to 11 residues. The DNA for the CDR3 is TGTGCCAGCAGTCCTAGGGGGGGTCAGTACTTC. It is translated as CASSPRGGQYF.

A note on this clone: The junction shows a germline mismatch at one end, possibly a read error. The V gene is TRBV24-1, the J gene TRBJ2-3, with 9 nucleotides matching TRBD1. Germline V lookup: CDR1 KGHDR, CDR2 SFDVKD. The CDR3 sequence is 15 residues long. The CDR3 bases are TGTGCCACCAGTGCTGGGACAGGGTCCACATATACGCAGTATTTT. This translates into CATSAGTGSTYTQYF.

This CDR3 reads CASSLSPSGYNEQFF. In DNA, the CDR3 is TGTGCCAGCAGCTTATCGCCTAGCGGGTACAATGAGCAGTTCTTC. The V and J genes are TRBV11-3 and TRBJ2-1; 8 nucleotides match TRBD2. The CDR3 has 15 amino acids. V lost 2 bases and J lost 4; bases outside the gene matches: 4. Per the germline V gene, CDR1 is SGHNT and CDR2 is YENEEA. Together with reference TRBV11-3 and TRBJ2-1, the CDR3 gives the full variable domain: EAGVVQSPRYKIIEKKQPVAFWCNPISGHNTLYWYLQNLGQGPELLIRYENEEAVDDSQLPKDRFSAERLKGVDSTLKIQPAELGDSAVYLCASSLSPSGYNEQFFGPGTRLTVL.

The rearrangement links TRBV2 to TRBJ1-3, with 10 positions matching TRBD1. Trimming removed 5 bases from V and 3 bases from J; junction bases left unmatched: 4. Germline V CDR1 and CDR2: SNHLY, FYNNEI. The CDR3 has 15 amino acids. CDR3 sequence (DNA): TGTGCCAGCAGTCGGGACAGGGGAGTTGGAAACACCATATATTTT. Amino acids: CASSRDRGVGNTIYF.

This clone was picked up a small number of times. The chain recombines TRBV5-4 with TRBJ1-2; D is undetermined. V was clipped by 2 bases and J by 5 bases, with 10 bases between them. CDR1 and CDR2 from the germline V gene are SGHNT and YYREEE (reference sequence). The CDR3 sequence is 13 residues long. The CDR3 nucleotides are TGTGCCAGCAGCTTCTCCGGTAATTATGGCTACACCTTC. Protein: CASSFSGNYGYTF.

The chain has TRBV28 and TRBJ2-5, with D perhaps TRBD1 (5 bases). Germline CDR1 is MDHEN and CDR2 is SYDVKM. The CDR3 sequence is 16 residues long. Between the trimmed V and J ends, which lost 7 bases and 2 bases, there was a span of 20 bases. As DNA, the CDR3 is TGTGCCAGCATCTCTAGGGGTAGGCGTAATCAAGAGACCCAGTACTTC. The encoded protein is CASISRGRRNQETQYF.

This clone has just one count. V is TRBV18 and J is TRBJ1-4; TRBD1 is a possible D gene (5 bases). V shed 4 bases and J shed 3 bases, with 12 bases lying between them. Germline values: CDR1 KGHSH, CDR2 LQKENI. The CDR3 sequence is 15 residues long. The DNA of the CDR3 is TGTGCCAGCTCACAGGGGTGGGCCTCTAATGAAAAACTGTTTTTT. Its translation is CASSQGWASNEKLFF.

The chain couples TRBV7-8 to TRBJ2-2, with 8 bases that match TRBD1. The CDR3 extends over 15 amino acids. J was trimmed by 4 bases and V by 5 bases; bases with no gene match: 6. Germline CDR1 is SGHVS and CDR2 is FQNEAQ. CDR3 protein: CASSQDRVGTGELFF. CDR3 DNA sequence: TGTGCCAGCAGCCAGGACAGGGTCGGCACCGGGGAGCTGTTTTTT.

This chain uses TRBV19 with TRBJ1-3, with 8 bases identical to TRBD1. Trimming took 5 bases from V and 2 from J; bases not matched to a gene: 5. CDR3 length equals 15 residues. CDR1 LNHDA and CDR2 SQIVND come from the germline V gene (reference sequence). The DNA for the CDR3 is TGTGCCAGTAGTCTGGACAGGGTCACTGGAAACACCATATATTTT. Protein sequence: CASSLDRVTGNTIYF.